These 19 T cell receptor beta chains were all obtained from the same sample, sequenced in a study of blood T cell repertoires in COVID-19 (dated by TCRdb to the early 2020s). Libraries were made using the immunoSEQ multiplex PCR assay. As stored in TCRdb, this immuneACCESS dataset retains in-frame rearrangements with V and J assigned. A fraction of the clones does not appear; measured against another copy, unresolved V genes explain less than half of the discrepancy, and the remainder lacks a known reason. The sample table lists more than 100,000 clones, roughly 89% of them with a count of one. The ten largest clones take up 15% to 20% of the sample. The sample consisted of peripheral blood. Receptor source: a woman aged 80 or older in a cohort sampled during active COVID-19.

This clone has just a few counts. The chain couples TRBV5-1 to TRBJ1-1; D may be TRBD1 (6 bases). The germline CDR1 and CDR2 sequences are SGHRS and YFSETQ. The CDR3 spans 15 residues. The V gene lost 6 bases and the J gene lost 0 bases, with 15 bases spanning the gap. DNA of the CDR3: TGCGCCAGCACCCTGAGGGGGAACTTGAACACTGAAGCTTTCTTT. Encoded protein: CASTLRGNLNTEAFF.

The rearrangement uses TRBV9 and TRBJ2-1; 8 bases are shared with TRBD2. The V segment lost 3 bases and the J segment 9 bases; nucleotides outside the gene matches: 14. CDR3 length: 16 amino acids. Germline CDR1 reads SGDLS; CDR2 reads YYNGEE. The CDR3 here is CASSATGTRLESEQFF. The CDR3 nucleotides read TGTGCCAGCAGCGCGACCGGGACTAGGCTAGAGAGTGAGCAGTTCTTC.

This clone has just a few counts. The chain is built from TRBV23-1 and TRBJ1-6, with a possible D match to TRBD1 (6 bases). TRBV23-1 is identified as an open reading frame with a role that is uncertain. The CDR3 length is 17 residues. Trimming took 5 bases from V and 5 from J, leaving 19 bases between them. The CDR3 protein is CASSTGLCGGNNSPLHF. Written as DNA, the CDR3 is TGCGCCAGCAGTACAGGGTTGTGCGGAGGAAATAATTCACCCCTCCACTTT.

This clone occurred once. J is TRBJ2-1 and V is TRBV6-5; D is uncertain. This CDR3 is built from 15 residues. Trimming took 6 bases from V and 0 from J, leaving 12 bases between them. Germline assignment: CDR1 MNHEY and CDR2 SVGAGI. The CDR3: CASSVRFASYNEQFF. CDR3 nucleotide sequence: TGTGCCAGCAGCGTTCGGTTCGCCTCCTACAATGAGCAGTTCTTC.

The V call is TRBV4-2, the J call TRBJ1-3; the D gene is possibly TRBD1 (5 bases). The germline V and J ends were trimmed by 7 bases and 4 bases, with 14 bases remaining between them. Germline lookup yields CDR1 LGHNA and CDR2 YNFKEQ. This CDR3 has 14 residues. CDR3 amino acids: CASNSGIQGNTIYF. The CDR3 nucleotides read TGTGCCAGCAACTCAGGGATTCAAGGAAACACCATATATTTT.

The chain uses TRBV2 and TRBJ1-2, with TRBD1 matching 8 bases. Trimming at V came to 9 bases and at J to 8 bases, leaving 5 bases not matched to a gene. The length of the CDR3 is 11 residues. Germline values: CDR1 SNHLY, CDR2 FYNNEI. CDR3 in DNA: TGTGCCAGTACAGGGGGGGCCGGCTACACCTTC. It encodes CASTGGAGYTF.

The chain joins TRBV4-1 to TRBJ2-5; TRBD1 agrees at 8 bases. Germline values: CDR1 MGHRA, CDR2 YSYEKL. The V gene end was trimmed by 2 bases and the J gene end by 6 bases; junction bases not matched to a gene: 14. The CDR3 consists of 17 residues. DNA of the CDR3: TGCGCCAGCAGCCAATTCGGGACAGGTCGAAGGGAGAAGACCCAGTACTTC. Its translation is CASSQFGTGRREKTQYF.

The rearrangement joins TRBV7-9 to TRBJ1-2; possibly TRBD1 for D (6 bases). CDR3 length: 13 residues. Germline assignment: CDR1 SEHNR and CDR2 FQNEAQ (reference sequence). The ends were cut back, 5 bases at V and 4 bases at J, with 11 bases in the middle. The CDR3 spells CASSVTGIYGYTF. In DNA, the CDR3 is TGTGCCAGCAGCGTCACAGGGATCTATGGCTACACCTTC.

This rearrangement joins TRBV7-9 to TRBJ1-2; weak D call: TRBD1 (6 bases). This CDR3 comprises 13 residues. From germline, CDR1 is SEHNR and CDR2 FQNEAQ (reference sequence). V dropped 1 base and J dropped 7 bases, with 10 bases sitting between them. The CDR3 nucleotides read TGTGCCAGCAGCTTAGGCCAGGGGATTGGCTACACCTTC. Its translation: CASSLGQGIGYTF.

This chain joins TRBV6-5 and TRBJ1-1, with D perhaps matching TRBD1 (5 bases). The germline gives CDR1 MNHEY, CDR2 SVGAGI. V lost 0 bases and J lost 0, with 8 bases in between. CDR3 length equals 15 residues. The CDR3 loop is CASSYSGGVNTEAFF. The CDR3 nucleotides read TGTGCCAGCAGTTACTCGGGAGGGGTGAACACTGAAGCTTTCTTT.

In this sample, this clone turned up once. The chain is built from TRBV3-1 (or the pseudogene TRBV3-2) and TRBJ2-7, with 8 positions matching TRBD2. Germline lookup yields CDR1 LGHDT and CDR2 YNNKEL (reference sequence). The CDR3 has 18 amino acids. The trim removed 1 base at V and 9 bases at J, leaving 20 bases unmatched. As DNA, the CDR3 is TGTGCCAGCAGCCAAGTTCCGTATATAGGAAGCGGGAGTCTCGTGCAGTACTTC. This codes for CASSQVPYIGSGSLVQYF.

The chain recombines TRBV5-1 with TRBJ2-2; D gene uncertain. There are 17 residues in the CDR3. The V end was cut by 6 bases, the J end by 2 bases, with 20 bases between. CDR1 is SGHRS, CDR2 YFSETQ, per germline. The DNA of the CDR3 is TGCGCCAGCACCCGAGGCAGCTCGAGTTCCAACACCGGGGAGCTGTTTTTT. Encoded protein: CASTRGSSSSNTGELFF.

The chain recombines TRBV10-3 with TRBJ2-5; no clear D gene. Germline CDR1 ENHRY, CDR2 SYGVKD. V was trimmed by 0 bases and J by 3 bases, leaving 5 bases between them. The CDR3 loop spans 13 amino acids. The CDR3 DNA reads TGTGCCATCAGTGAGTCAGAGAAAGAGACCCAGTACTTC. This encodes CAISESEKETQYF.

The chain recombines TRBV10-3 with TRBJ2-2; 10 bases map to TRBD2. Per the germline V gene, CDR1 is ENHRY and CDR2 is SYGVKD. This CDR3 region has 15 residues. J lost 4 bases, V lost 7 bases, and 6 bases had no gene match. CDR3 sequence reads: CAITPVAGGTGELFF. DNA for the CDR3: TGTGCCATCACCCCAGTAGCGGGAGGCACCGGGGAGCTGTTTTTT.

J is TRBJ2-2 and V is TRBV27; a weak D match, TRBD2 (5 bases). The V end lost 7 bases, the J end lost 5 bases, and 17 bases lay between the germline ends. Germline CDR1 and CDR2: MNHEY and SMNVEV (reference sequence). This CDR3 region has 15 residues. The CDR3 DNA is TGTGCCAGCACTAAGGGAGTCTCGGGGACCGGGGAGCTGTTTTTT. It translates to CASTKGVSGTGELFF.

This clone was detected only a few times. The chain is built from TRBV21-1 and TRBJ1-1; the table's D call of TRBD1 was not tested on the DNA. TRBV21-1 is assigned pseudogene status. The CDR3 covers 14 residues. CDR3 protein: CASRSDRENTEAFF. The CDR3 bases are TGTGCCAGCAGATCTGACAGGGAGAACACTGAAGCTTTCTTT.

The genes are TRBV7-2 and TRBJ2-1; 9 bases are a match to TRBD2. Germline loops: CDR1 SGHTA, CDR2 FQGNSA. The length of the CDR3 is 15 residues. V shed 6 bases, J shed 1 base, and the junction held 4 bases outside the gene matches. Written as DNA, the CDR3 is TGTGCCAGCAGTCGGACTAGCGAATCCTACAATGAGCAGTTCTTC. Translated, it gives CASSRTSESYNEQFF.

The chain carries TRBV20-1 and TRBJ2-5; the D is unclear. Per germline, CDR1 DFQATT and CDR2 SNEGSKA (reference sequence). The V and J ends lost 7 bases and 1 base respectively, with 7 bases between them. There are 11 residues in the CDR3. Here the CDR3 DNA reads TGCAGTGGAGAGTTCCAAGAGACCCAGTACTTC. It translates to CSGEFQETQYF.

This rearrangement joins TRBV29-1 to TRBJ2-3; the match to TRBD1 covers 10 bases. Trimming at V came to 6 bases and at J to 2 bases, leaving 5 bases not matched to a gene. CDR1 and CDR2 (germline): SQVTM, ANQGSEA. The CDR3 loop spans 14 amino acids. CDR3 nucleotide sequence: TGCAGCGTGCGGACAGGGGGACACACAGATACGCAGTATTTT. This encodes CSVRTGGHTDTQYF.